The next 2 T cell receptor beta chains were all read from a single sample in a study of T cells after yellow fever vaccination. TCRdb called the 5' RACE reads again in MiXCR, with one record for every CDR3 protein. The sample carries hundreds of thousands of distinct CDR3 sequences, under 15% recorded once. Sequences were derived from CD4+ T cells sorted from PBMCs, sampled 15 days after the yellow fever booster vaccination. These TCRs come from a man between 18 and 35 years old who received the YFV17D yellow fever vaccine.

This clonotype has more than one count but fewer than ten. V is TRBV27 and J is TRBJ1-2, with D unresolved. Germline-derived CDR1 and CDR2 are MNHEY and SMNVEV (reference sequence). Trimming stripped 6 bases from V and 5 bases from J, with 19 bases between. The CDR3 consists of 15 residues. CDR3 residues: CASRSPGLGFYGYTF. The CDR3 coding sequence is TGTGCCAGCAGGTCTCCGGGCCTTGGGTTTTATGGCTACACCTTC.

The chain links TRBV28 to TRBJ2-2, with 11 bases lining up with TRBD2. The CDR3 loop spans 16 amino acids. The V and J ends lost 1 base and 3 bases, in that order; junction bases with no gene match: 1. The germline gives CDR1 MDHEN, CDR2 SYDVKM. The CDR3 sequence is CASSLLTSGDTGELFF. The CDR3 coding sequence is TGTGCCAGCAGTTTATTGACTAGCGGGGACACCGGGGAGCTGTTTTTT.